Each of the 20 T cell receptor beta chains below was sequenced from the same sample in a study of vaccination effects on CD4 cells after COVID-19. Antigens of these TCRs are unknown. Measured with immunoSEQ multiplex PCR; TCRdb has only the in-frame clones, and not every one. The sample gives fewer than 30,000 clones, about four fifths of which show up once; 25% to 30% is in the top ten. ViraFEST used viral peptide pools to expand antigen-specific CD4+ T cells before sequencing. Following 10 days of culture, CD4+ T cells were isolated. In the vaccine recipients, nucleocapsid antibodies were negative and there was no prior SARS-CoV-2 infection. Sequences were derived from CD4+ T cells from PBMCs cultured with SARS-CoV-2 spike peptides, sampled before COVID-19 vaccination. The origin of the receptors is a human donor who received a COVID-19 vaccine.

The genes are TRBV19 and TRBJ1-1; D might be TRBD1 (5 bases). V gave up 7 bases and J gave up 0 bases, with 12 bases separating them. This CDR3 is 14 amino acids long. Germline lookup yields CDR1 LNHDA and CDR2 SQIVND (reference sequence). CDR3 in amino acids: CASKRGPMNTEAFF. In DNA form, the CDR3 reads TGTGCCAGTAAGAGGGGCCCCATGAACACTGAAGCTTTCTTT.

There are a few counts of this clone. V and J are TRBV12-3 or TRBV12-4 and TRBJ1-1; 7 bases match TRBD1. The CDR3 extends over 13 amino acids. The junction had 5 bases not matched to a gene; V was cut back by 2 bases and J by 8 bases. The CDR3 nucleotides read TGTGCCAGCAGTTTAAGGCAGGGGGGAGAAGCTTTCTTT. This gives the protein CASSLRQGGEAFF.

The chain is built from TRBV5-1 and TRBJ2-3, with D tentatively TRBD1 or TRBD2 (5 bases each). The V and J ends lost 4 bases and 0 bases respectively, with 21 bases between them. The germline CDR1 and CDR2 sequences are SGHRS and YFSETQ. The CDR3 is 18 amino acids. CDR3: CASSLRVLSETSTDTQYF. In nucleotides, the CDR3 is TGCGCCAGCAGCCTCAGGGTGCTTAGCGAAACTAGCACAGATACGCAGTATTTT.

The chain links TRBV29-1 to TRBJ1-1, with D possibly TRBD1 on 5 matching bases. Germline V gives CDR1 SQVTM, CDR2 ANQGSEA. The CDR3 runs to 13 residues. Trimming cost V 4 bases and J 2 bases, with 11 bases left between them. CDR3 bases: TGCAGCGTTGGAGAGGGGTACAACACTGAAGCTTTCTTT. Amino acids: CSVGEGYNTEAFF.

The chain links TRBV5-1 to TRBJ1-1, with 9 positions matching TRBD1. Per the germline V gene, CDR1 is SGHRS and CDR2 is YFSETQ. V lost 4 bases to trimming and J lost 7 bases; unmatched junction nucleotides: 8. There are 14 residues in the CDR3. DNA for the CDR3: TGCGCCAGCAGCGTGATACCGGGACAGGGTGAAGCTTTCTTT. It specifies CASSVIPGQGEAFF.

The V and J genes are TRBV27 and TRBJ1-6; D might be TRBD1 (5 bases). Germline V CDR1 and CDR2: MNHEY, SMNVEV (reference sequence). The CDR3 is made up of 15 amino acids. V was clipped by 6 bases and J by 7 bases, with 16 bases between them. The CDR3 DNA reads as TGTGCCAGCAGGTCATGGACAACTATCAATTCACCCCTCCACTTT. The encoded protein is CASRSWTTINSPLHF.

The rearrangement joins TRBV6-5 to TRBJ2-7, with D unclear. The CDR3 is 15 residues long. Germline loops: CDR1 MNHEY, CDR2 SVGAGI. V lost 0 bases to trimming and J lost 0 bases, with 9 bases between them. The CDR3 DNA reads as TGTGCCAGCAGTTACTCCGCCCGGAGCTCCTACGAGCAGTACTTC. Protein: CASSYSARSSYEQYF.

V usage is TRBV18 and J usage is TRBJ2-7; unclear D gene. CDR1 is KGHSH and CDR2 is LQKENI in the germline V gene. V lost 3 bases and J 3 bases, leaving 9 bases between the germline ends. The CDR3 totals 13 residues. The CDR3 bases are TGTGCCAGCTCACCTGGACCAGGCTACGAGCAGTACTTC. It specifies CASSPGPGYEQYF. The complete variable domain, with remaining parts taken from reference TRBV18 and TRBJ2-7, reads NAGVMQNPRHLVRRRGQEARLRCSPMKGHSHVYWYRQLPEEGLKFMVYLQKENIIDESGMPKERFSAEFPKEGPSILRIQQVVRGDSAAYFCASSPGPGYEQYFGPGTRLTVT.

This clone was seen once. The CDR3 DNA sequence: TGTGCCAGCAGCCCGTCGGGAGGGGCTTGGGGCTACACCTTC. Protein product: CASSPSGGAWGYTF. The chain uses TRBV14 and TRBJ1-2; tentative D call: TRBD1 (5 bases). Per germline, CDR1 SGHDN and CDR2 FVKESK. CDR3 length: 14 amino acids. V lost 4 bases, J lost 8 bases, and 17 bases lay in between.

In DNA, the CDR3 is TGTGCCAGCAGCCTCCGAGGGACCGGCCGCTATGGCTACACCTTC. Residues: CASSLRGTGRYGYTF. The chain is built from TRBV6-2 or TRBV6-3 and TRBJ1-2; TRBD1 is a possible D gene (5 bases). Germline V gene data show CDR1 as MNHEY and CDR2 as SVGEGT. Deletions cut 6 bases from V and 4 bases from J, with 18 bases between. CDR3 length: 15 residues.

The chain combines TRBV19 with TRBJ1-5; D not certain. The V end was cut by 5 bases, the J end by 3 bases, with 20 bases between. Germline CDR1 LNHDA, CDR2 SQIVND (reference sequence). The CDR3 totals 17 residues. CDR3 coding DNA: TGTGCCAGTAGTCGTAAGGTGGGTTGGGGAATCAATCAGCCCCAGCATTTT. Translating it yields CASSRKVGWGINQPQHF.

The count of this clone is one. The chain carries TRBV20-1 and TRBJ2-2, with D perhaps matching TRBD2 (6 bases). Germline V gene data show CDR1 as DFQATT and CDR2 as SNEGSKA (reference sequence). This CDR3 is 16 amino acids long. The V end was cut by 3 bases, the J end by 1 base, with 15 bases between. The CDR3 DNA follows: TGCAGTGCTAGTTTTGCGGGGACCCTGAACACCGGGGAGCTGTTTTTT. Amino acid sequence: CSASFAGTLNTGELFF.

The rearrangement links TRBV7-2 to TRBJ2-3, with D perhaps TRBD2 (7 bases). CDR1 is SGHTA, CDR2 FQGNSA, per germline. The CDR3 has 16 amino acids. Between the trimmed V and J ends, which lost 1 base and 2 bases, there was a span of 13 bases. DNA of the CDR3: TGTGCCAGCAGCTTAGTCCGGGGGGCCACCACAGATACGCAGTATTTT. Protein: CASSLVRGATTDTQYF. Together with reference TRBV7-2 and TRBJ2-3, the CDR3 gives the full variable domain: GAGVSQSPSNKVTEKGKDVELRCDPISGHTALYWYRQSLGQGLEFLIYFQGNSAPDKSGLPSDRFSAERTGGSVSTLTIQRTQQEDSAVYLCASSLVRGATTDTQYFGPGTRLTVL.

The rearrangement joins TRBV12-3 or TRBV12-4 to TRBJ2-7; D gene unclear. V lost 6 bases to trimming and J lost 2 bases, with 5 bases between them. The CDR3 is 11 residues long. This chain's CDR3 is CASSSPYEQYF. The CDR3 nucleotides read TGTGCCAGCAGCTCCCCCTACGAGCAGTACTTC.

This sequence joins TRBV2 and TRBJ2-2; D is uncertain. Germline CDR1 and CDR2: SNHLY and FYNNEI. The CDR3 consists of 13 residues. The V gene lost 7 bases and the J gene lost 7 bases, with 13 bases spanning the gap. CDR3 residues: CASNSKGFGELFF. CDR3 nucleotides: TGTGCCAGCAACTCTAAGGGATTCGGGGAGCTGTTTTTT.

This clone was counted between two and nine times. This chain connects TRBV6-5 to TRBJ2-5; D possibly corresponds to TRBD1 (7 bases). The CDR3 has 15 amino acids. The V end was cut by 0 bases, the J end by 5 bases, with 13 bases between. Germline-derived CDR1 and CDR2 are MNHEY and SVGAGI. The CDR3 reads CASSYSSTGRETQYF. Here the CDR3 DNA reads TGTGCCAGCAGTTACTCGTCGACAGGGAGGGAGACCCAGTACTTC.

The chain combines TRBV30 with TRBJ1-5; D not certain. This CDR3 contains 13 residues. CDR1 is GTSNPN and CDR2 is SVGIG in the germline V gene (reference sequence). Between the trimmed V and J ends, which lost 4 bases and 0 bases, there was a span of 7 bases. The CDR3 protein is CAWNIDSNQPQHF. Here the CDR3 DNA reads TGTGCCTGGAATATTGATAGCAATCAGCCCCAGCATTTT.

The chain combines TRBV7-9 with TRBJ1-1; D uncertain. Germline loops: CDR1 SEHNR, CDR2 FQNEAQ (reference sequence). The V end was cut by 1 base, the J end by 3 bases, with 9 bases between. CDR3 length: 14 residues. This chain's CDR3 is CASSLEARDTEAFF. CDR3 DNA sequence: TGTGCCAGCAGCTTAGAGGCGAGGGACACTGAAGCTTTCTTT. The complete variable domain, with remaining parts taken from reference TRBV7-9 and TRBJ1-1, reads DTGVSQNPRHKITKRGQNVTFRCDPISEHNRLYWYRQTLGQGPEFLTYFQNEAQLEKSRLLSDRFSAERPKGSFSTLEIQRTEQGDSAMYLCASSLEARDTEAFFGQGTRLTVV.

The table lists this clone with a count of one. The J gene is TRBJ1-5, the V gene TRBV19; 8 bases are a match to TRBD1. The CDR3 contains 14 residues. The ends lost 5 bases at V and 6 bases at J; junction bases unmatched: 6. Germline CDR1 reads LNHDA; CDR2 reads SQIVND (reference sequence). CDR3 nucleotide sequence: TGTGCCAGTAGTCCCGGACAGGGAAGTCAGCCCCAGCATTTT. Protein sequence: CASSPGQGSQPQHF.

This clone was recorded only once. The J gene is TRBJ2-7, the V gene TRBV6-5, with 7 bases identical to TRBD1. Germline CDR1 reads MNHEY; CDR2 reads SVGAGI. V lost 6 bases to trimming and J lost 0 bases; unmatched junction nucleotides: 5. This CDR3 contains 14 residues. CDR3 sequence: CASRPGTASYEQYF. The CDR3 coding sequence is TGTGCCAGCAGGCCTGGGACAGCCTCCTACGAGCAGTACTTC.